These 18 T cell receptor beta chains originate from one sample sequenced in a study of CD8+CD57+ T cells in acquired aplastic anemia. Genomic DNA was employed as the template in profiling TCR beta VDJ and CDR3. TCRdb passed the reads through MiXCR, listing each CDR3 protein once. Among approximately 160,000 distinct CDR3 sequences listed, around half were seen once. It was patients with CD8+CD57+ cell expansion by flow cytometry who were chosen for sequencing. Sequencing was done on a sample of sorted CD4+, CD8+, or CD8+CD57+ T cells (not recorded which) from PBMCs. Receptors were obtained from a human donor with aplastic anemia.

This clonotype showed up just once. The chain combines TRBV19 with TRBJ1-5; 7 bases line up with TRBD1. The germline gives CDR1 LNHDA, CDR2 SQIVND (reference sequence). This CDR3 is 15 amino acids long. Trimming at V came to 5 bases and at J to 2 bases, leaving 6 bases not matched to a gene. Here the CDR3 DNA reads TGTGCCAGTAGTGATACAGGGGTGGGCAATCAGCCCCAGCATTTT. The encoded protein is CASSDTGVGNQPQHF.

This clonotype was seen many times. The chain is built from TRBV7-2 and TRBJ2-5; perhaps TRBD2 as D (5 bases). The CDR3 has 14 residues. Germline CDR1 reads SGHTA; CDR2 reads FQGNSA. With 4 bases removed from V and 5 bases from J, the gap between germline ends came to 14 bases. The CDR3 sequence: CASSSDFFLETQYF. The DNA of the CDR3 is TGTGCCAGCAGCTCGGACTTTTTCCTTGAGACCCAGTACTTC.

This chain joins TRBV24-1 and TRBJ2-1; unclear D gene. CDR3 length: 13 amino acids. V was trimmed by 3 bases and J by 9 bases, leaving 11 bases between them. Germline V gene data show CDR1 as KGHDR and CDR2 as SFDVKD. Here the CDR3 DNA reads TGTGCCACCAGTGATCCCCCCTTGGGTGAGCAGTTCTTC. It yields the protein CATSDPPLGEQFF.

Concerning this clonotype itself: A read error may explain this, as a much larger clone is one base away. V gene TRBV6-2 or TRBV6-3 combines with J gene TRBJ2-3; 8 bases map to TRBD1. V was clipped by 2 bases and J by 3 bases; unmatched bases: 7. The germline CDR1 and CDR2 sequences are MNHEY and SVGEGT. This CDR3 has 16 amino acids. The CDR3 DNA is TGTGCCAGCAGTTACGGATTCGGACAGGGAACAGATACGCAGTATTTT. Translated, it gives CASSYGFGQGTDTQYF.

The CDR3 protein is CATSRGLGREGYNEQFF. Here the CDR3 DNA reads TGTGCCACCAGCAGAGGTTTGGGGCGGGAGGGCTACAATGAGCAGTTCTTC. The chain has TRBV15 and TRBJ2-1, with 9 positions matching TRBD2. Germline CDR1 LNHNV, CDR2 YYDKDF (reference sequence). The CDR3 consists of 17 residues. V was clipped by 1 base and J by 3 bases; unmatched bases: 7.

This clonotype was seen more than once but under ten times. The V gene is TRBV25-1, the J gene TRBJ1-4; D is possibly TRBD1 (5 bases). V lost 7 bases, J lost 8 bases, and 11 bases lay in between. The CDR3 length is 12 residues. CDR1 MGHDK and CDR2 SYGVNS come from the germline V gene. CDR3 bases: TGTGCCAGCAATGGGGACGCCGAAAAACTGTTTTTT. Its protein product is CASNGDAEKLFF.

Comment on this clonotype: A much larger clone differs from this one at a single base, so this may be a read error. This CDR3 reads CACSYSGRGTTEAFF. As DNA, the CDR3 is TGTGCCTGCAGTTACTCGGGCAGGGGGACTACTGAAGCTTTCTTT. This rearrangement joins TRBV10-3 to TRBJ1-1; 7 bases match TRBD1. Per the germline V gene, CDR1 is ENHRY and CDR2 is SYGVKD. This CDR3 spans 15 amino acids. Trimming took 11 bases from V and 5 from J; bases not matched to a gene: 17.

This clonotype was picked up many times. CDR3 amino acids: CASSPSLTSSYNSPLHF. DNA of the CDR3: TGTGCCAGCAGCCCGTCCCTGACCAGCTCCTATAATTCACCCCTCCACTTT. The J gene is TRBJ1-6, the V gene TRBV14, with D hard to call. V was shortened by 4 bases and J by 0 bases, with 13 bases between the two germline ends. Germline CDR1 and CDR2: SGHDN and FVKESK. The CDR3 covers 17 residues.

There are many counts of this clonotype. The chain recombines TRBV4-3 with TRBJ1-2; 7 bases are a match to TRBD1. The CDR3 extends over 13 amino acids. The germline gives CDR1 LGHNA, CDR2 YSLEER. V shed 0 bases and J 8 bases; nucleotides not matched to a gene: 3. The chain's CDR3 is CASSQEVGGGYTF. As DNA, the CDR3 is TGCGCCAGCAGCCAAGAGGTAGGGGGCGGCTACACCTTC.

The table lists this clonotype with a count of one. V is TRBV25-1 and J is TRBJ2-5; D might be TRBD2 (6 bases). CDR1 and CDR2 from the germline V gene are MGHDK and SYGVNS. The CDR3 spans 16 residues. Trimming removed 7 bases at V and 1 base at J, with 19 bases between. CDR3 in amino acids: CASNPKVAGSQETQYF. Written as DNA, the CDR3 is TGTGCCAGCAACCCAAAGGTGGCGGGGAGCCAAGAGACCCAGTACTTC. Combining the CDR3 with reference TRBV25-1 and TRBJ2-5 gives the whole variable domain EADIYQTPRYLVIGTGKKITLECSQTMGHDKMYWYQQDPGMELHLIHYSYGVNSTEKGDLSSESTVSRIRTEHFPLTLESARPSHTSQYLCASNPKVAGSQETQYFGPGTRLLVL.

This clonotype was seen only a few times. One end of the junction varies from germline; a read error may be responsible. The chain employs TRBV15 and TRBJ2-7; 10 nucleotides match TRBD1. The CDR3 totals 15 residues. Per germline, CDR1 LNHNV and CDR2 YYDKDF (reference sequence). CDR3 bases: TGCGCCACCAGCAACCAGGGACAGGGGACGAACGAGCAGTACTTC. Translation: CATSNQGQGTNEQYF.

The J gene is TRBJ1-2, the V gene TRBV25-1; D is unresolved. V shed 6 bases and J shed 7 bases, with 18 bases lying between them. From germline, CDR1 is MGHDK and CDR2 SYGVNS. This CDR3 is 14 amino acids long. The CDR3 is CASRYQQIKFGYTF. In DNA, the CDR3 is TGTGCCAGCAGATACCAACAAATTAAGTTTGGCTACACCTTC.

The chain couples TRBV2 to TRBJ1-2, with a weak D call TRBD1 (6 bases). The length of the CDR3 is 14 residues. Germline-derived CDR1 and CDR2 are SNHLY and FYNNEI. V lost 0 bases to trimming and J lost 6 bases, with 11 bases between them. DNA of the CDR3: TGTGCCAGCAGTGAAGCGGGGGGGCTCGATGGCTACACCTTC. Its protein product is CASSEAGGLDGYTF.

About this clonotype itself: Possible read error: a much larger clone is one base away. The genes are TRBV5-5 and TRBJ1-1; D is uncertain. Per the germline V gene, CDR1 is SGHKS and CDR2 is YYEKEE (reference sequence). The CDR3 is 14 amino acids. The chain's CDR3 is CASSLGWRSTEASF. The CDR3 DNA reads as TGTGCCAGCAGCTTGGGTTGGCGGAGCACTGAAGCTTCCTTT.

This clonotype was observed many times. The genes are TRBV6-2 or TRBV6-3 and TRBJ2-7; D unclear. Germline V gene data show CDR1 as MNHEY and CDR2 as SVGEGT. Trimming took 2 bases from V and 3 from J, leaving 8 bases between them. The CDR3 has 13 amino acids. This CDR3 is CASSYLSNYEQYF. DNA of the CDR3: TGTGCCAGCAGTTACCTCTCTAACTACGAGCAGTACTTC.

The J gene is TRBJ1-6, the V gene TRBV19; a possible D gene is TRBD1 (5 bases). V lost 2 bases to trimming and J lost 7 bases, with 12 bases between them. Germline V gene sequence: CDR1 LNHDA, CDR2 SQIVND (reference sequence). This CDR3 spans 15 amino acids. The CDR3 protein is CASSISGARNSPLHF. In DNA form, the CDR3 reads TGTGCCAGTAGTATAAGCGGGGCGCGAAATTCACCCCTCCACTTT.

The rearrangement joins TRBV27 to TRBJ2-2; D call uncertain. The CDR3 is 14 residues long. CDR1 is MNHEY and CDR2 is SMNVEV in the germline V gene (reference sequence). Trimming pared 3 bases from V and 2 bases from J, leaving 7 bases between. CDR3 loop: CASSFEYNTGELFF. The CDR3 DNA follows: TGTGCCAGCAGTTTCGAATACAACACCGGGGAGCTGTTTTTT.

This clonotype was observed many times. J is TRBJ2-1 and V is TRBV7-9; a possible D gene is TRBD1 (6 bases). The germline CDR1 and CDR2 sequences are SEHNR and FQNEAQ (reference sequence). This CDR3 has 16 residues. V lost 5 bases and J lost 0, with 14 bases in between. CDR3 bases: TGTGCCAGCAGCATACAGGGTTTACCCTCCTACAATGAGCAGTTCTTC. This translates into CASSIQGLPSYNEQFF.